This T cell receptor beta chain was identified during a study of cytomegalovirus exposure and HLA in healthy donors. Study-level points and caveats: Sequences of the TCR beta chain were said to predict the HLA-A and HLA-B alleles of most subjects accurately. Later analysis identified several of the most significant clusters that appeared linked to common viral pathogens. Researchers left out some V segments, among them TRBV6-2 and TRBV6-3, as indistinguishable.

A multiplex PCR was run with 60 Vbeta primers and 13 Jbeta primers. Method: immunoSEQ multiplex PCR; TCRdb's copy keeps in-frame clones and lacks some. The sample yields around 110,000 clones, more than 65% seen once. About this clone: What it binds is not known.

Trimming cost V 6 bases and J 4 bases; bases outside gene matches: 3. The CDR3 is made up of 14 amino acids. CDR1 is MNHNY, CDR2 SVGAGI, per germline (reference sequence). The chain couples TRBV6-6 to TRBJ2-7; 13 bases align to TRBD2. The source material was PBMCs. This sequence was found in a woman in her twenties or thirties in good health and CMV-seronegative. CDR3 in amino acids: CASSGTSGKYEQYF. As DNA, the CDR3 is TGTGCCAGCAGCGGGACTAGCGGGAAATACGAGCAGTACTTC.